This is a list of T cell receptor beta chains from one sample in a study of cytomegalovirus exposure and HLA in healthy donors. The table came from immunoSEQ multiplex PCR; TCRdb's copy has only in-frame clones and leaves some out. The table has 150,000 to 200,000 clones, around 80% seen once. Sample: PBMCs. The receptor source for this set is a young man in good health and CMV-seropositive. Both conserved end residues are part of each CDR3. The order of the fields is D gene, clone size, J gene, V gene, CDR3 protein, CDR3 DNA. A D gene is named only where the DNA matches it firmly. The size entry is marked missing in some rows and otherwise reads once, few, many or a size class.

NA | NA | TRBJ1-5 | TRBV4-1 | CASSQVLNRERENQPQHF | TGCGCCAGCAGCCAAGTACTTAACAGGGAAAGAGAAAATCAGCCCCAGCATTTT
TRBD1 | NA | TRBJ2-7 | TRBV28 | CASTYGGRGREQYF | TGTGCCAGCACTTACGGGGGCAGGGGGCGAGAGCAGTACTTC
NA | NA | TRBJ1-2 | TRBV29-1 | CSVEVLAGDGLGGYTF | TGCAGCGTTGAGGTCCTGGCAGGGGACGGCTTAGGCGGCTACACCTTC
NA | NA | TRBJ1-1 | TRBV2 | CASSEPRVNTEAFF | TGTGCCAGCAGTGAACCGCGCGTGAACACTGAAGCTTTCTTT
NA | once | TRBJ1-3 | TRBV4-2 | CASSQDALTGSGNTIYF | TGTGCCAGCAGCCAAGATGCCTTGACAGGCTCTGGAAACACCATATATTTT
NA | NA | TRBJ2-5 | TRBV6-1 | CASRWIVVAVQKQYF | TGTGCCAGCAGATGGATTGTCGTGGCGGTGCAAAAGCAGTACTTC
TRBD2 | once | TRBJ2-3 | TRBV30 | CAWSGNKRGNTDTQYF | TGTGCCTGGAGTGGGAACAAGCGGGGGAACACAGATACGCAGTATTTT
NA | NA | TRBJ2-1 | TRBV5-4 | CASTRRGGRLNEQFF | TGTGCCAGCACCCGGAGGGGAGGTCGCCTCAATGAGCAGTTCTTC
TRBD2 | NA | TRBJ2-5 | TRBV7-2 | CASSPGLAGGRETQYF | TGTGCCAGCAGCCCCGGTCTGGCGGGAGGGCGAGAGACCCAGTACTTC
NA | NA | TRBJ2-1 | TRBV27 | CASAEGLSYNEQFF | TGTGCCAGCGCGGAGGGCCTGTCCTACAATGAGCAGTTCTTC
TRBD1 | few | TRBJ2-1 | TRBV7-3 | CASSRDRVNEQFF | TGTGCCAGCAGCCGGGACAGGGTCAATGAGCAGTTCTTC
NA | NA | TRBJ1-5 | TRBV2 | CASSDRGRGSQPQHF | TGTGCCAGCAGTGACCGGGGCAGGGGCAGTCAGCCCCAGCATTTT
TRBD1 | NA | TRBJ2-7 | TRBV7-6 | CASSLSDRGYEQYF | TGTGCCAGCAGCTTATCGGACAGGGGTTACGAGCAGTACTTC
TRBD1 | once | TRBJ1-2 | TRBV30 | CAWNRDSKIFGGYTF | TGTGCCTGGAACCGGGACAGTAAAATTTTCGGGGGCTACACCTTC
TRBD2 | many | TRBJ2-2 | TRBV11-3 | CASSLGGLEGTGELFF | TGTGCCAGCAGCTTAGGGGGACTAGAAGGAACCGGGGAGCTGTTTTTT
NA | NA | TRBJ1-2 | TRBV28 | CASRIYPTNGYGYTF | TGTGCCAGCAGAATTTACCCCACGAACGGCTATGGCTACACCTTC
NA | NA | TRBJ2-1 | TRBV2 | CASSTWSEVITYNEQFF | TGTGCCAGCAGCACGTGGTCGGAGGTTATCACCTACAATGAGCAGTTCTTC
TRBD2 | NA | TRBJ2-1 | TRBV28 | CASSSAGGYNEQFF | TGTGCCAGCAGTTCTGCGGGGGGCTACAATGAGCAGTTCTTC
NA | NA | TRBJ2-2 | TRBV30 | CAWSVRNTGELLF | TGTGCCTGGAGTGTACGCAACACCGGGGAGCTGCTTTTT
TRBD2 | NA | TRBJ2-7 | TRBV15 | CATSRYQGLAGNEQYF | TGTGCCACCAGCAGATACCAAGGACTAGCGGGAAACGAGCAGTACTTC
TRBD1 | NA | TRBJ2-1 | TRBV10-1 | CASSSQGAGEQFF | TGCGCCAGCAGTAGTCAGGGGGCCGGTGAGCAGTTCTTC
NA | NA | TRBJ2-5 | TRBV28 | CASSFSGTQETQYF | TGTGCCAGCAGTTTTTCAGGAACACAAGAGACCCAGTACTTC
TRBD1 | NA | TRBJ2-7 | TRBV28 | CASSLRTGGEYEQYF | TGTGCCAGCAGTTTAAGGACAGGGGGGGAATACGAGCAGTACTTC
NA | NA | TRBJ1-5 | TRBV19 | CASSTISQAGDQPQHF | TGTGCCAGTAGTACAATTTCCCAGGCAGGGGATCAGCCCCAGCATTTT
TRBD1 | NA | TRBJ1-5 | TRBV28 | CASSLSGRGRHQPQHF | TGTGCCAGCAGTTTATCTGGCAGGGGGCGTCATCAGCCCCAGCATTTT
NA | NA | TRBJ1-2 | TRBV19 | CASSREDRRRGYTF | TGTGCCAGTAGTAGGGAAGACAGGCGTCGGGGCTACACCTTC
NA | few | TRBJ2-7 | TRBV6-1 | CASSEALRGFHEQYF | TGTGCCAGCAGTGAAGCGCTTCGAGGGTTTCACGAGCAGTACTTC
NA | NA | TRBJ2-7 | TRBV19 | CARSIGGEKATYEQYF | TGTGCCCGTAGTATCGGCGGCGAAAAGGCCACCTACGAGCAGTACTTC
TRBD1 | few | TRBJ1-1 | TRBV28 | CASSPDRVSEAFF | TGTGCCAGCAGCCCAGACAGGGTCTCTGAAGCTTTCTTT
NA | NA | TRBJ1-5 | TRBV27 | CASSSGNSNQPQHF | TGTGCCAGCAGTTCAGGGAATAGCAATCAGCCCCAGCATTTT
TRBD1 | once | TRBJ1-4 | TRBV27 | CASRLRGPNEKLFF | TGTGCCAGCAGACTCAGGGGGCCTAATGAAAAACTGTTTTTT
NA | NA | TRBJ2-7 | TRBV7-9 | CSSSPGLRDFRSYEQYF | TGTTCCAGCAGCCCGGGCCTTCGGGACTTCCGCTCCTACGAGCAGTACTTC
NA | NA | TRBJ1-3 | TRBV28 | CASSYPGGGDQGPGNTIYF | TGTGCCAGCTCCTACCCTGGTGGGGGGGATCAAGGTCCTGGAAACACCATATATTTT
TRBD1 | NA | TRBJ2-7 | TRBV6-4 | CASSESGTGGYEQYF | TGTGCCAGCAGTGAATCCGGGACAGGGGGCTACGAGCAGTACTTC
TRBD2 | NA | TRBJ2-1 | TRBV7-3 | CASSFPGGNEQFF | TGTGCCAGCAGCTTTCCGGGGGGGAATGAGCAGTTCTTC
TRBD1 | NA | TRBJ1-4 | TRBV9 | CASSALKGTGDEKLFF | TGTGCCAGCAGCGCCCTCAAAGGGACAGGGGATGAAAAACTGTTTTTT
NA | NA | TRBJ1-5 | TRBV2 | CASSGDRGGLSNQPQHF | TGTGCCAGCAGTGGGGACCGGGGAGGGTTGAGCAATCAGCCCCAGCATTTT
TRBD1 | few | TRBJ1-2 | TRBV29-1 | CSVTTGVGYTF | TGCAGCGTCACGACAGGGGTCGGCTACACCTTC
TRBD2 | few | TRBJ2-2 | TRBV4-2 | CASSQRLAGNTGELFF | TGTGCCAGCAGCCAACGCCTAGCGGGAAACACCGGGGAGCTGTTTTTT
TRBD1 | NA | TRBJ2-7 | TRBV5-1 | CASRPTGAGEQYF | TGCGCCAGCAGGCCGACAGGGGCTGGGGAGCAGTACTTC
TRBD2 | few | TRBJ2-1 | TRBV29-1 | CSRSGSAGNEQFF | TGCAGTCGCAGCGGGAGCGCTGGCAATGAGCAGTTCTTC
TRBD1 | once | TRBJ1-2 | TRBV4-1 | CASSQEETGVYGYTF | TGCGCCAGCAGCCAAGAGGAGACAGGGGTGTATGGCTACACCTTC
TRBD2 | NA | TRBJ2-1 | TRBV15 | CATSRVGLAFYNEQFF | TGTGCCACCAGCAGAGTAGGACTAGCGTTCTACAATGAGCAGTTCTTC
TRBD2 | NA | TRBJ2-3 | TRBV7-3 | CASSSAGGTDTQYF | TGTGCCAGCAGCTCGGCGGGAGGAACAGATACGCAGTATTTT
NA | once | TRBJ1-2 | TRBV7-9 | CASSSLGGYGYTF | TGTGCCAGCAGCTCCCTCGGAGGTTATGGCTACACCTTC
NA | NA | TRBJ1-3 | TRBV28 | CASSTRGNTIYF | TGTGCCAGCAGTACGAGGGGAAACACCATATATTTT
TRBD1 | NA | TRBJ2-7 | TRBV6-1 | CASRGGRQGAYEQYF | TGTGCCAGCAGGGGGGGGAGACAGGGGGCCTACGAGCAGTACTTC
NA | few | TRBJ2-7 | TRBV7-2 | CASSLGLRPYEQYF | TGTGCCAGCAGCTTAGGACTGCGACCCTACGAGCAGTACTTC